This passage covers 22 T cell receptor beta chains from one sample sequenced in a study of regulatory T cells in long-lasting Graves disease. Specified time point: persistent/refractory GD, antithyroid drugs over 5 years with positive TRAb. The TCR library was made from RNA that had been extracted from PBMCs in TRIzol. TCR beta libraries were built with iRepertoire HTBI primers and Arm-PCR of CDR3 regions. TCRdb reprocessed the multiplex PCR reads via MiXCR and lists one record per CDR3 protein. The table lists under 450,000 distinct CDR3 sequences, about 20% of them singletons. Here the sequenced sample was peripheral blood mononuclear cells (PBMCs), taken when the disease was refractory, from a patient treated with antithyroid drugs. The receptors derive from a female donor with Graves disease.

The chain employs TRBV5-1 and TRBJ2-7, with 7 bases that match TRBD1. This CDR3 comprises 15 residues. Germline V gene sequence: CDR1 SGHRS, CDR2 YFSETQ. Trimming took 4 bases from V and 1 from J; bases not matched to a gene: 8. This CDR3 is CASSRLGRGSYEQYF. The CDR3 DNA reads as TGCGCCAGCAGCCGACTCGGCAGGGGGTCCTACGAGCAGTACTTC.

The chain carries TRBV5-1 and TRBJ2-7; D is ambiguous. Germline V gene data show CDR1 as SGHRS and CDR2 as YFSETQ. The CDR3 length is 15 residues. V lost 1 base to trimming and J lost 2 bases, with 13 bases between them. The CDR3 nucleotides are TGCGCCAGCAGCTTGACATCGCCTAGTCCCTACGAGCAGTACTTC. It yields the protein CASSLTSPSPYEQYF. Complete variable domain (other parts from reference TRBV5-1 and TRBJ2-7): KAGVTQTPRYLIKTRGQQVTLSCSPISGHRSVSWYQQTPGQGLQFLFEYFSETQRNKGNFPGRFSGRQFSNSRSEMNVSTLELGDSALYLCASSLTSPSPYEQYFGPGTRLTVT.

The chain recombines TRBV20-1 with TRBJ2-5; 12 bases align to TRBD2. Germline V gives CDR1 DFQATT, CDR2 SNEGSKA (reference sequence). J lost 5 bases, V lost 1 base, and 11 bases had no gene match. CDR3 size: 17 residues. CDR3 DNA sequence: TGCAGTGCTAGAGCTGCGACTAGCGGGGGCGTGGGGGAGACCCAGTACTTC. It codes for CSARAATSGGVGETQYF.

Written as DNA, the CDR3 is TGTGCCAGCAGCTTAGAGAGAGTGAGCGGGATTAATAGCTACGAGCAGTACTTC. Translation gives CASSLERVSGINSYEQYF. V is TRBV7-9 and J is TRBJ2-7; 7 bases line up with TRBD2. CDR3 length: 18 residues. From germline, CDR1 is SEHNR and CDR2 FQNEAQ (reference sequence). With V trimmed by 1 base and J by 3 bases, 15 bases remained unmatched.

The chain combines TRBV20-1 with TRBJ2-7; D unclear. Per the germline V gene, CDR1 is DFQATT and CDR2 is SNEGSKA (reference sequence). CDR3 size: 11 residues. Between the trimmed V and J ends, which lost 6 bases and 3 bases, there was a span of 9 bases. CDR3 loop: CSATPGYEQYF. CDR3 bases: TGCAGTGCCACCCCGGGCTACGAGCAGTACTTC.

This clonotype was recorded at least ten times. The chain links TRBV7-2 to TRBJ1-5; the D is unclear. Germline CDR1 is SGHTA and CDR2 is FQGNSA. The CDR3 spans 13 residues. The germline V and J ends were trimmed by 1 base and 6 bases, with 7 bases remaining between them. This CDR3 reads CASSLVVLQPQHF. The CDR3 coding sequence is TGTGCCAGCAGCTTAGTAGTTCTTCAGCCCCAGCATTTT. Combining the CDR3 with reference TRBV7-2 and TRBJ1-5 gives the whole variable domain GAGVSQSPSNKVTEKGKDVELRCDPISGHTALYWYRQSLGQGLEFLIYFQGNSAPDKSGLPSDRFSAERTGGSVSTLTIQRTQQEDSAVYLCASSLVVLQPQHFGDGTRLSIL.

There are many counts of this clonotype. V usage is TRBV2 and J usage is TRBJ1-4; D call uncertain. Looked up from germline, CDR1 is SNHLY and CDR2 is FYNNEI. There are 14 residues in the CDR3. With 5 bases removed from V and 7 bases from J, the gap between germline ends came to 14 bases. This CDR3 reads CASSSGGVGEKLFF. In DNA form, the CDR3 reads TGTGCCAGCAGTTCTGGTGGCGTAGGTGAAAAACTGTTTTTT.

This clonotype was picked up a small number of times. The chain is built from TRBV25-1 and TRBJ1-1; D remains ambiguous. Trimming left V 5 bases short and J 3 bases short, with 10 bases between. The CDR3 covers 13 residues. Germline assignment: CDR1 MGHDK and CDR2 SYGVNS. The CDR3 bases are TGTGCCAGCAGTCGGCGTTTGCACACTGAAGCTTTCTTT. Encoded protein: CASSRRLHTEAFF.

This clonotype was seen a handful of times. The CDR3 spells CASSSRLAGGHEQYF. The CDR3 nucleotides read TGTGCCAGCAGCTCTCGACTAGCGGGAGGTCACGAGCAGTACTTC. V usage is TRBV11-2 and J usage is TRBJ2-7; 13 nucleotides line up with TRBD2. The J segment lost 5 bases and the V segment lost 4 bases, leaving 5 bases of the junction unmatched. Germline V gives CDR1 SGHAT, CDR2 FQNNGV. The CDR3 has 15 amino acids. Full variable domain (rest looked up from reference TRBV11-2 and TRBJ2-7): EAGVAQSPRYKIIEKRQSVAFWCNPISGHATLYWYQQILGQGPKLLIQFQNNGVVDDSQLPKDRFSAERLKGVDSTLKIQPAKLEDSAVYLCASSSRLAGGHEQYFGPGTRLTVT.

CDR3 nucleotide sequence: TGTGCCAGCAGCCCCTCCATACAGGCAGGCGAGCAGTACTTC. This codes for CASSPSIQAGEQYF. The chain joins TRBV7-9 to TRBJ2-7, with TRBD1 as a possible D gene (5 bases). Deletions cut 5 bases from V and 6 bases from J, with 17 bases between. CDR1 SEHNR and CDR2 FQNEAQ come from the germline V gene (reference sequence). The length of the CDR3 is 14 residues.

This clonotype was observed at least ten times. V gene TRBV19 combines with J gene TRBJ2-5, with 11 bases identical to TRBD2. The CDR3 is made up of 17 amino acids. The V gene's germline CDR1 is LNHDA and CDR2 SQIVND (reference sequence). With 5 bases clipped from V and 4 bases from J, the junction kept 12 bases outside the gene matches. As DNA, the CDR3 is TGTGCCAGTAGTGATCTAGCGGGAGGTCTACGAGTAGAGACCCAGTACTTC. The encoded protein is CASSDLAGGLRVETQYF.

The J gene is TRBJ1-2, the V gene TRBV4-1; 10 positions agree with TRBD1. The germline CDR1 and CDR2 sequences are MGHRA and YSYEKL. The CDR3 totals 17 residues. Unmatched junction bases numbered 5, after V lost 1 base and J lost 0 bases. CDR3 sequence: CASSQVTGGPANYGYTF. The CDR3 coding sequence is TGCGCCAGCAGCCAAGTGACAGGGGGCCCAGCTAACTATGGCTACACCTTC.

This clonotype was seen ten or more times. This chain joins TRBV6-1 and TRBJ1-1; D ambiguous. The V end lost 0 bases, the J end lost 11 bases, and 10 bases lay between the germline ends. CDR1 is MNHNS, CDR2 SASEGT, per germline. The CDR3 sequence is 12 residues long. The CDR3 DNA follows: TGTGCCAGCAGTGAAGCGCTGGGGTGGGCTTTCTTT. Amino acids: CASSEALGWAFF.

At least ten counts were recorded for this clonotype. The CDR3 region is CASSLSTFLNTGELFF. Written as DNA, the CDR3 is TGTGCCAGCAGTTTAAGTACTTTCCTCAACACCGGGGAGCTGTTTTTT. This chain connects TRBV28 to TRBJ2-2, with D hard to call. CDR1 and CDR2 from the germline V gene are MDHEN and SYDVKM. This CDR3 has 16 residues. The V end lost 2 bases, the J end lost 2 bases, and 12 bases lay between the germline ends.

In this sample, this clonotype turned up many times. This chain joins TRBV2 and TRBJ2-1; TRBD2 matches at 11 bases. The CDR3 extends over 14 amino acids. Germline CDR1 SNHLY, CDR2 FYNNEI. J gave up 3 bases and V 6 bases, and 1 base lay outside the gene matches. The CDR3 reads CASRLAGGYNEQFF. CDR3 DNA sequence: TGTGCCAGCAGGCTAGCGGGAGGCTACAATGAGCAGTTCTTC.

V and J are TRBV20-1 and TRBJ1-4, with unresolved D. CDR1 DFQATT and CDR2 SNEGSKA come from the germline V gene (reference sequence). The CDR3 loop spans 17 amino acids. With 1 base removed from V and 3 bases from J, the gap between germline ends came to 18 bases. In nucleotides, the CDR3 is TGCAGTGCTAGAGCCAACTTTTTTAGCCGGGCTAATGAAAAACTGTTTTTT. Translated, it gives CSARANFFSRANEKLFF.

This clonotype was recorded at least ten times. The chain couples TRBV12-3 or TRBV12-4 to TRBJ2-5; 7 bases map to TRBD2. The CDR3 has 12 residues. V trimming: 5 bases; J trimming: 7 bases; junction bases outside the gene matches: 4. CDR3 sequence reads: CASSAGVGTQYF. The CDR3 DNA is TGTGCCAGCAGTGCGGGGGTCGGGACCCAGTACTTC.

The V gene is TRBV25-1, the J gene TRBJ2-7, with D maybe TRBD1 (5 bases). Germline values: CDR1 MGHDK, CDR2 SYGVNS. The V end lost 1 base, the J end lost 2 bases, and 12 bases lay between the germline ends. The CDR3 runs to 15 residues. CDR3 nucleotide sequence: TGTGCCAGCAGTGAATTGGGGCGGACGACCTACGAGCAGTACTTC. It specifies CASSELGRTTYEQYF.

A few counts support this clonotype. This sequence joins TRBV20-1 and TRBJ1-2, with 8 bases matching TRBD1. This CDR3 spans 13 amino acids. CDR1 and CDR2 (germline): DFQATT, SNEGSKA (reference sequence). Germline trimming cut 0 bases from V and 7 bases from J; bases unmatched to any gene: 4. CDR3 loop: CSARDRTGSGYTF. The CDR3 DNA reads TGCAGTGCTAGAGATCGGACAGGGAGTGGCTACACCTTC.

The chain combines TRBV28 with TRBJ1-5, with TRBD1 as a possible D gene (5 bases). Trimming left V 3 bases short and J 6 bases short, with 15 bases between. The CDR3 spans 15 residues. Germline V CDR1 and CDR2: MDHEN, SYDVKM. The CDR3 protein is CASSFSGSRSQPQHF. As DNA, the CDR3 is TGTGCCAGCAGTTTTTCAGGGAGTCGCAGTCAGCCCCAGCATTTT. The entire variable domain, with the rest obtained from reference TRBV28 and TRBJ1-5, is as follows: DVKVTQSSRYLVKRTGEKVFLECVQDMDHENMFWYRQDPGLGLRLIYFSYDVKMKEKGDIPEGYSVSREKKERFSLILESASTNQTSMYLCASSFSGSRSQPQHFGDGTRLSIL.

The CDR3 sequence is CASSLEGGNYEQYF. The CDR3 bases are TGTGCCAGCAGCTTAGAGGGCGGGAACTACGAGCAGTACTTC. The chain has TRBV7-9 and TRBJ2-7, with D possibly being TRBD2 (6 bases). The V gene's germline CDR1 is SEHNR and CDR2 FQNEAQ (reference sequence). CDR3 length: 14 amino acids. Trimming pared 1 base from V and 3 bases from J, leaving 10 bases between.

The chain is built from TRBV6-4 and TRBJ1-2; D is undetermined. Between the trimmed V and J ends, which lost 2 bases and 4 bases, there was a span of 8 bases. This CDR3 is 13 amino acids long. Germline V lookup: CDR1 MRHNA, CDR2 SNTAGT. The CDR3 bases are TGTGCCAGCAGTGACGCTACCCTCTATGGCTACACCTTC. It codes for CASSDATLYGYTF.